The T cell receptor (beta chain) under discussion was sequenced for a study of shared T cell receptors in the human thymus. The V end lost 2 bases, the J end lost 1 base, and 11 bases lay between the germline ends. Germline assignment: CDR1 MNHNY and CDR2 SVGAGI (reference sequence). The CDR3 is 15 amino acids. The protocol was immunoSEQ multiplex PCR, while the TCRdb copy is restricted to in-frame clones and leaves out a portion. The sample consists of 540,000 or so clones, 75% to 80% of them appearing once. The same data also went into a second study, on human thymus T cells. That work contributes: During corrective heart surgery, resections were taken, and the thymus tissue came from them. Within thymic and blood repertoires, V and J gene usage appeared to be biased. Among unrelated individuals, related research reported thymic repertoires that overlapped highly.

This sequence was found in a boy younger than two with a congenital heart defect. The sample comprised thymocytes. The rearrangement joins TRBV6-6 to TRBJ1-1, with D tentatively TRBD1 (5 bases). The CDR3 sequence is CASSYKGEENTEAFF. In DNA, the CDR3 is TGTGCCAGCAGTTACAAAGGGGAAGAGAACACTGAAGCTTTCTTT.